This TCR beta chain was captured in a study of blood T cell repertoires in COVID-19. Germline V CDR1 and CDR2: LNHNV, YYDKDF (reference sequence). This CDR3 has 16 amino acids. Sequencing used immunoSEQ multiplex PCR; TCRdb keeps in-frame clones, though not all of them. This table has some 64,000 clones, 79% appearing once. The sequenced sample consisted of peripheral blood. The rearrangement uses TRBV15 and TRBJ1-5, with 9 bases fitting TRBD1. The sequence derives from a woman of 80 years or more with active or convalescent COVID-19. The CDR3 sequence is CAFRDRDLGSNQPQHF. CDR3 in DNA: TGTGCTTTCCGGGACAGGGATCTCGGGAGCAATCAGCCCCAGCATTTT.